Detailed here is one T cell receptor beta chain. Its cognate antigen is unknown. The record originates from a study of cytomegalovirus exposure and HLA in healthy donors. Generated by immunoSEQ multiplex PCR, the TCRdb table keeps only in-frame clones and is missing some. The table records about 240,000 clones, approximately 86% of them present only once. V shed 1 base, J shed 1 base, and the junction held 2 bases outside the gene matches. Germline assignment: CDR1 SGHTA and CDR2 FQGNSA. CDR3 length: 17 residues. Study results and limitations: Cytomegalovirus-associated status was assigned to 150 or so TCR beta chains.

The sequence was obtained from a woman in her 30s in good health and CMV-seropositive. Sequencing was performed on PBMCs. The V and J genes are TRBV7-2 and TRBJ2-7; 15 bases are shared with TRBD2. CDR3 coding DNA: TGTGCCAGCAGCTTAGTTGGACTAGCGGGAGGGTCCTACGAGCAGTACTTC. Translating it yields CASSLVGLAGGSYEQYF.